Described below is a single TCR beta chain sequence and its context. Its antigen is currently unknown. There are 12 residues in the CDR3. The germline gives CDR1 ENHRY, CDR2 SYGVKD. V lost 3 bases and J lost 6, with 6 bases in between. This specimen belongs to a study of shared clonotypes between healthy human individuals. Whole-study findings and limits: Represented diversity (both genetic and exposure-history) was limited by the small number of donors.

Profiling relied on immunoSEQ multiplex PCR, and the TCRdb table lists in-frame clones only, not all of them. This sample has about 680,000 clones, with about 91% found just once. Naivety among CD8 cells was defined by CD45RO negativity and positive CCR7 selection, thereby excluding terminally differentiated effector memory CD45RA+ cells. Sequences were obtained from naive CD8+ T cells sorted from blood. The clonotype originates from a man aged 25-40 years in good health. The V call is TRBV10-3, the J call TRBJ1-5; unclear D gene. The CDR3 loop reads CAISDPRQPQHF. Here the CDR3 DNA reads TGTGCCATCAGTGACCCCCGTCAGCCCCAGCATTTT.